The clone carrying this T cell receptor (beta chain) was seen more than once but under ten times. What it recognizes is unknown. UMIs and sample barcodes were carried by the TCR alpha and TCR beta cDNA libraries that 5'RACE produced using constant-segment primers. From the 5' RACE reads, TCRdb called clonotypes with MiXCR, one entry per CDR3 protein. Found here are around 390,000 distinct CDR3 sequences, about 17% of them singletons; the top ten hold roughly 21%. The sample belongs to a study of T-cell memory formation after mild COVID-19. General study points: CD4+ bias marked clones expanding day 15 to 37, unlike balanced contracting clones. Memory cells collected pre-infection included some clones that later responded, suggesting cross-reactive memory joined. There was no confirmation that second-wave clones peaking on day 37 were SARS-CoV-2 specific.

Trimming shortened V by 5 bases and J by 6 bases, and 16 bases separated the two germline ends. The CDR3 spans 14 residues. Germline assignment: CDR1 SEHNR and CDR2 FQNEAQ (reference sequence). The sample consisted of PBMCs or a T cell subset sorted from them (not recorded which). The sequence was obtained from a man between 18 and 35 years old who had mild COVID-19 (a few samples of this study predate the infection). Cell type and time point are not known. This sequence joins TRBV7-9 and TRBJ1-2, with D tentatively TRBD1 (5 bases). CDR3: CASSKGRGSDGYTF. DNA for the CDR3: TGTGCCAGCAGCAAAGGGAGGGGTTCGGATGGCTACACCTTC.